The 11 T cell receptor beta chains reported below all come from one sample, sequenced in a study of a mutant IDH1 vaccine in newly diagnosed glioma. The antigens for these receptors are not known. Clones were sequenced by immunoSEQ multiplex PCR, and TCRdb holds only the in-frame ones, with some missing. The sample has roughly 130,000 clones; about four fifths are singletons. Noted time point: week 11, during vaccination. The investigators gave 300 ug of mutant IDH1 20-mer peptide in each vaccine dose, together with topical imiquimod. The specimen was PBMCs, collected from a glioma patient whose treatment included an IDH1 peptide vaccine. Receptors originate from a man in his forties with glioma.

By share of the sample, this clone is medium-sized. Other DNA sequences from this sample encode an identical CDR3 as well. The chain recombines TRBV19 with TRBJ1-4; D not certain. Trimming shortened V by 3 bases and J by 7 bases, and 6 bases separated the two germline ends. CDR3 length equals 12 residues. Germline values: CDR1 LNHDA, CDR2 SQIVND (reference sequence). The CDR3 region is CASSIFGEKLFF. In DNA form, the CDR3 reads TGTGCCAGTAGTATCTTTGGTGAAAAACTGTTTTTT.

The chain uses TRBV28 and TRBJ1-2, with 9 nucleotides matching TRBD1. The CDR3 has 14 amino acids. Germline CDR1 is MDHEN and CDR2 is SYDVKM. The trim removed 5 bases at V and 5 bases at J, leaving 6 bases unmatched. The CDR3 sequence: CASSPPGQGYGYTF. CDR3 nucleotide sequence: TGTGCCAGCAGTCCACCGGGACAGGGATATGGCTACACCTTC.

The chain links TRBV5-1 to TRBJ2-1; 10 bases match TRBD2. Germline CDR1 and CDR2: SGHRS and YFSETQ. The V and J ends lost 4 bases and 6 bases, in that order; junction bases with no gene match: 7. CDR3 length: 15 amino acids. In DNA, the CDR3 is TGCGCCAGCAGCCCCGTGGTAGCGGGGGGCAATGAGCAGTTCTTC. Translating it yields CASSPVVAGGNEQFF.

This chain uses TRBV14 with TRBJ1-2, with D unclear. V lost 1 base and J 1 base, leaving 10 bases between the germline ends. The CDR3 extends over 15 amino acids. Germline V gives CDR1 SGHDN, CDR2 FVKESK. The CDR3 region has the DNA TGTGCCAGCAGCCAAGGCAGCCTCCTTAACTATGGCTACACCTTC. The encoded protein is CASSQGSLLNYGYTF.

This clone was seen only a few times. CDR3 sequence (DNA): TGTGCCAGCAGCTACCAGCGGGAGCAGTTCTTC. It codes for CASSYQREQFF. This chain joins TRBV5-4 and TRBJ2-1; D possibly corresponds to TRBD2 (5 bases). Trimming removed 3 bases at V and 10 bases at J, with 8 bases between. CDR1 and CDR2 (germline): SGHNT, YYREEE (reference sequence). CDR3 length: 11 residues.

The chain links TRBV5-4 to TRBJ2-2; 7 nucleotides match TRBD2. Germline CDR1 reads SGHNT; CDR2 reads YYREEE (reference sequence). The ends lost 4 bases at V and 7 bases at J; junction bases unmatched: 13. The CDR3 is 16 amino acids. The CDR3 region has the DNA TGTGCCAGCAGCCACCCCGGGACTAAAAAAAACGGGGAGCTGTTTTTT. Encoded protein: CASSHPGTKKNGELFF.

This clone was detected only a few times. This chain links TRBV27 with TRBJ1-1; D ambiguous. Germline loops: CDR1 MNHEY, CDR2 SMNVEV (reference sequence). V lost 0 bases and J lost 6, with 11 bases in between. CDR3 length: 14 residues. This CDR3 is CASSLSIGQSEAFF. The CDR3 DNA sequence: TGTGCCAGCAGTTTATCGATAGGGCAGTCTGAAGCTTTCTTT.

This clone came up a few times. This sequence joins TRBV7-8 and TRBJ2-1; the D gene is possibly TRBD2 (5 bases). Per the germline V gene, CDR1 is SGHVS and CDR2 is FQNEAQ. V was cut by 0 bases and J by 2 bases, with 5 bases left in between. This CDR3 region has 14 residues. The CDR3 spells CASSLAGTYNEQFF. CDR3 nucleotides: TGTGCCAGCAGCTTAGCCGGGACCTACAATGAGCAGTTCTTC. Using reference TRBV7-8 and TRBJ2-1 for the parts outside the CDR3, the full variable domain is GAGVSQSPRYKVAKRGQDVALRCDPISGHVSLFWYQQALGQGPEFLTYFQNEAQLDKSGLPSDRFFAERPEGSVSTLKIQRTQQEDSAVYLCASSLAGTYNEQFFGPGTRLTVL.

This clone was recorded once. The CDR3, as DNA: TGTGCTAGTGGTTTCCTTTTAGATACGCAGTATTTT. Residues: CASGFLLDTQYF. The rearrangement joins TRBV12-5 to TRBJ2-3; D call uncertain. The ends were cut back, 3 bases at V and 5 bases at J, with 6 bases in the middle. This CDR3 has 12 amino acids. Per germline, CDR1 LGHNT and CDR2 FRNRAP.

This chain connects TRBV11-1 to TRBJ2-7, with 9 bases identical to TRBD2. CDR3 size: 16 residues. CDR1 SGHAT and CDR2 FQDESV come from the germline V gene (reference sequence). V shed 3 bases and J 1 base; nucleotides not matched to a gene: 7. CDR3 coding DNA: TGTGCCAGCAGCTTCCCCTTGCTAGCGGGGTCCTACGAGCAGTACTTC. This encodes CASSFPLLAGSYEQYF.

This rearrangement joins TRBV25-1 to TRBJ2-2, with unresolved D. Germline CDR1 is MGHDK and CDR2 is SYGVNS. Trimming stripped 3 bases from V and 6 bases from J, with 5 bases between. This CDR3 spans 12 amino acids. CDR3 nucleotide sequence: TGTGCCAGCAGTGAGGCCCCCGGGGAGCTGTTTTTT. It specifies CASSEAPGELFF.